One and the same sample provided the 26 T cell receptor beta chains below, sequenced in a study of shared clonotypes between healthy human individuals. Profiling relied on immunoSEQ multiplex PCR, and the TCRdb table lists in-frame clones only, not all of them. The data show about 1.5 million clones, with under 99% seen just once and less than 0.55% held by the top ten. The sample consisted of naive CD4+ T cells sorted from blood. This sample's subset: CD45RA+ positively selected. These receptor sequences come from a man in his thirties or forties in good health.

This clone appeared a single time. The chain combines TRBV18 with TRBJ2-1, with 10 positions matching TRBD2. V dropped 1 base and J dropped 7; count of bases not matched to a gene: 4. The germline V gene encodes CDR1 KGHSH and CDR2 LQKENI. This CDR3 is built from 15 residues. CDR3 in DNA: TGTGCCAGCTCACCACTAGCGGGAGGATGGAATGAGCAGTTCTTC. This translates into CASSPLAGGWNEQFF.

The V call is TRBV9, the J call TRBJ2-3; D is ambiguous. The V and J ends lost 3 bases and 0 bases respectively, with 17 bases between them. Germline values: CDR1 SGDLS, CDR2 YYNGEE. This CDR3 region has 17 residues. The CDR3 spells CASSARTRRSSTDTQYF. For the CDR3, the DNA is TGTGCCAGCAGCGCACGCACCAGGAGATCAAGCACAGATACGCAGTATTTT.

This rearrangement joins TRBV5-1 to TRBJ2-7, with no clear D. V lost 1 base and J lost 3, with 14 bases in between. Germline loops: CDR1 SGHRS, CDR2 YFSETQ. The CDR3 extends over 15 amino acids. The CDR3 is CASSLMGRNGYEQYF. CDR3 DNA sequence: TGCGCCAGCAGCTTGATGGGTCGGAACGGCTACGAGCAGTACTTC.

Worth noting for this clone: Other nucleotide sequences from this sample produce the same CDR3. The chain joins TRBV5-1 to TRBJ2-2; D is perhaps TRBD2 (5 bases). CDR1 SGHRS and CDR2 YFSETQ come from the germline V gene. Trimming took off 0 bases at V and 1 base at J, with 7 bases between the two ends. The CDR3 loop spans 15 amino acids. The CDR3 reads CASSLAGVNTGELFF. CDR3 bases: TGCGCCAGCAGCTTGGCCGGGGTGAACACCGGGGAGCTGTTTTTT.

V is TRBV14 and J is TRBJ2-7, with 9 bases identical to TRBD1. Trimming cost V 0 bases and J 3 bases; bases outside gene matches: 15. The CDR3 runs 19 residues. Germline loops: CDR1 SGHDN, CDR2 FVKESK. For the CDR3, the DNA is TGTGCCAGCAGCCAAGATCGATTTAGGGGACAGGGTCGGATCTACGAGCAGTACTTC. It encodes CASSQDRFRGQGRIYEQYF. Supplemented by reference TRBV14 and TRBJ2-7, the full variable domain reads EAGVTQFPSHSVIEKGQTVTLRCDPISGHDNLYWYRRVMGKEIKFLLHFVKESKQDESGMPNNRFLAERTGGTYSTLKVQPAELEDSGVYFCASSQDRFRGQGRIYEQYFGPGTRLTVT.

In DNA, the CDR3 is TGTGCCAGCACCGGGACTAGGGGAAACACCGGGGAGCTGTTTTTT. Translating gives CASTGTRGNTGELFF. This rearrangement joins TRBV9 to TRBJ2-2, with 8 bases fitting TRBD2. This CDR3 has 15 residues. V shed 6 bases and J 2 bases; nucleotides not matched to a gene: 6. The germline V gene has CDR1 SGDLS and CDR2 YYNGEE.

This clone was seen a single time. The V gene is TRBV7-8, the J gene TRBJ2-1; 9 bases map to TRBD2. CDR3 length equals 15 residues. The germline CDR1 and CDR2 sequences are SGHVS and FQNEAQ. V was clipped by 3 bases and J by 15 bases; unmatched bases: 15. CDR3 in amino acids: CASSFLASGTSPGFF. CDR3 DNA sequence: TGTGCCAGCAGCTTTCTGGCTAGCGGGACCTCCCCTGGGTTCTTC.

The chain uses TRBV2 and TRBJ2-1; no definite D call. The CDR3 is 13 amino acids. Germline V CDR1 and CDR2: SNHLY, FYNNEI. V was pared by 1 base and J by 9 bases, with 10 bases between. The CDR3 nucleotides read TGTGCCAGCAGTGAAGACCTCGTGGGTGAGCAGTTCTTC. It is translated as CASSEDLVGEQFF.

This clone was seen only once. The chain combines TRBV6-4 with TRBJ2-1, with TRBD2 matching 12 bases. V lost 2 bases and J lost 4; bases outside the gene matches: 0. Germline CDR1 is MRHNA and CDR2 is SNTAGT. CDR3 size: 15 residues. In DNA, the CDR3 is TGTGCCAGCAGTGACGGACTAGCGGGGTACAATGAGCAGTTCTTC. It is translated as CASSDGLAGYNEQFF.

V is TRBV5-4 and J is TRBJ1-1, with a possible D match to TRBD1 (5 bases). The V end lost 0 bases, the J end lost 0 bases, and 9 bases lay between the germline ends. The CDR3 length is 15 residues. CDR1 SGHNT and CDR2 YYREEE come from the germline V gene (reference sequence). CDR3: CASSLAGPMNTEAFF. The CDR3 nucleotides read TGTGCCAGCAGCTTGGCGGGACCGATGAACACTGAAGCTTTCTTT. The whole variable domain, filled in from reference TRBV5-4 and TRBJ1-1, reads ETGVTQSPTHLIKTRGQQVTLRCSSQSGHNTVSWYQQALGQGPQFIFQYYREEENGRGNFPPRFSGLQFPNYSSELNVNALELDDSALYLCASSLAGPMNTEAFFGQGTRLTVV.

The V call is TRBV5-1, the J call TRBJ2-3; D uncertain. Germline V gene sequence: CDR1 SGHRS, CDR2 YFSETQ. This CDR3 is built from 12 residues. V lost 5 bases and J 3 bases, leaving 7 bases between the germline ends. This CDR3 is CASRWETDTQYF. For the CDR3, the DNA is TGCGCCAGCAGGTGGGAAACAGATACGCAGTATTTT.

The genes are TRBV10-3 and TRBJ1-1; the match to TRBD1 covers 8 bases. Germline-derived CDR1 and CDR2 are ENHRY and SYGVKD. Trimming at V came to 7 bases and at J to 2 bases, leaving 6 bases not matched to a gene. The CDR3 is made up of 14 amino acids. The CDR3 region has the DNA TGTGCCATCACCGCAGGGGGCAGTAACACTGAAGCTTTCTTT. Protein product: CAITAGGSNTEAFF.

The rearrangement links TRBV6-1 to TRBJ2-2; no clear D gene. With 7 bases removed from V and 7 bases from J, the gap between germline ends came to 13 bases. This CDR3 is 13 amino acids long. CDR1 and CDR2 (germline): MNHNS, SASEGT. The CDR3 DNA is TGTGCCAGCAACCGGGTCGTCAGCGGGGAGCTGTTTTTT. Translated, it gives CASNRVVSGELFF.

CDR3 in amino acids: CASSSQKTGPYEQYF. CDR3 nucleotides: TGTGCCAGCAGCTCTCAGAAGACAGGGCCCTACGAGCAGTACTTC. The chain links TRBV5-4 to TRBJ2-7, with 7 bases fitting TRBD1. This CDR3 has 15 residues. After removal of 3 bases from V and 2 bases from J, the junction contained 8 bases not matched to a gene. Germline values: CDR1 SGHNT, CDR2 YYREEE (reference sequence).

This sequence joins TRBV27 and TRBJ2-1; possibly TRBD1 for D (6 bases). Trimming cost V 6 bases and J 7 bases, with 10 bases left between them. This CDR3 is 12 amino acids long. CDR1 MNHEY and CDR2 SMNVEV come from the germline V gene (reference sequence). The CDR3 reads CASRQGSNEQFF. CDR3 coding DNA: TGTGCCAGCAGACAGGGCTCGAATGAGCAGTTCTTC.

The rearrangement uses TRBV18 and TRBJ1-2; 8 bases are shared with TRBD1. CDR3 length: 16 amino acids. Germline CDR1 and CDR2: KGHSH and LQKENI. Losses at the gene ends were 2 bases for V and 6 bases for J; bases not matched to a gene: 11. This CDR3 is CASSPMGEATGDGYTF. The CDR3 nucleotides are TGTGCCAGCTCACCAATGGGGGAGGCGACAGGGGATGGCTACACCTTC.

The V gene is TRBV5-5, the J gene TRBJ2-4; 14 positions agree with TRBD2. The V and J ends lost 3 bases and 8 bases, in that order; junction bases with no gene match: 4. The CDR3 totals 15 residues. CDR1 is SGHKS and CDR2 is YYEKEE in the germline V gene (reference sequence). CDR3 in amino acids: CASSSQTSGRDIQYF. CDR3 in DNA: TGTGCCAGCAGCTCTCAGACTAGCGGGAGGGACATTCAGTACTTC. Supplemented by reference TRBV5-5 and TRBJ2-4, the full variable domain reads DAGVTQSPTHLIKTRGQQVTLRCSPISGHKSVSWYQQVLGQGPQFIFQYYEKEERGRGNFPDRFSARQFPNYSSELNVNALLLGDSALYLCASSSQTSGRDIQYFGAGTRLSVL.

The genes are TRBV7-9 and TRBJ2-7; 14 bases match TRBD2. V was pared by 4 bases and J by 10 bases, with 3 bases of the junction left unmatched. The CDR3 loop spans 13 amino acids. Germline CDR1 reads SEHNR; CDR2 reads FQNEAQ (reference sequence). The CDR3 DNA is TGTGCCAGCAGCTCCGGGACTAGCGGGAGTCAGTACTTC. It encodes CASSSGTSGSQYF.

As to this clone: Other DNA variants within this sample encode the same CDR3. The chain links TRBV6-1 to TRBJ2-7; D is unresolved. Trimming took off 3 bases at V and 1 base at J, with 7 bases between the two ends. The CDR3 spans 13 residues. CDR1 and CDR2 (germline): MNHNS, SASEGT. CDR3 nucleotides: TGTGCCAGCAGTGAGCAAGGATCCTACGAGCAGTACTTC. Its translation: CASSEQGSYEQYF.

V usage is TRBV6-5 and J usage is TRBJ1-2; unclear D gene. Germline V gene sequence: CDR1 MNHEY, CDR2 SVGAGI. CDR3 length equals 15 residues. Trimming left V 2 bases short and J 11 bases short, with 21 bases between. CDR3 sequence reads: CASSYGLWAEAGYTF. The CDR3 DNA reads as TGTGCCAGCAGTTACGGGTTGTGGGCTGAAGCTGGGTACACCTTC.

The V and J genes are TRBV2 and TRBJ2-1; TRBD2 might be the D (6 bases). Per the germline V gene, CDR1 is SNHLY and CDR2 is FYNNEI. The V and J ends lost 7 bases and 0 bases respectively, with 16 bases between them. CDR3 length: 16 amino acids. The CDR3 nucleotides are TGTGCCAGCACTTACGGGAGAACGAGCTCCTACAATGAGCAGTTCTTC. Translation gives CASTYGRTSSYNEQFF.

CDR3 nucleotide sequence: TGTGCCAGCAGCAAGACGGACAGGGTGAGCAATCAGCCCCAGCATTTT. Translating gives CASSKTDRVSNQPQHF. The chain uses TRBV21-1 and TRBJ1-5; the table gives TRBD1 as D, unverified against the DNA. TRBV21-1 is reported as a pseudogene. This CDR3 has 16 residues.

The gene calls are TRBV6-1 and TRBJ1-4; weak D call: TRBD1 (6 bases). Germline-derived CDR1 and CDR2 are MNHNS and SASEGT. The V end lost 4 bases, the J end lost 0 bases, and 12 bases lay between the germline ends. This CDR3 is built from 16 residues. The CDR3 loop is CASSVGTRATNEKLFF. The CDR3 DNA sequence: TGTGCCAGCAGTGTAGGGACAAGGGCAACTAATGAAAAACTGTTTTTT.

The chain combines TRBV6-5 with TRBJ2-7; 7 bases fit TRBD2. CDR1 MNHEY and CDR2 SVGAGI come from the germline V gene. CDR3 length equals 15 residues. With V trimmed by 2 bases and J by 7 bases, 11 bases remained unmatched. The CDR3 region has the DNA TGTGCCAGCAGTTACGTGGGAGGGTCCTTCGGAGAGCAGTACTTC. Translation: CASSYVGGSFGEQYF.

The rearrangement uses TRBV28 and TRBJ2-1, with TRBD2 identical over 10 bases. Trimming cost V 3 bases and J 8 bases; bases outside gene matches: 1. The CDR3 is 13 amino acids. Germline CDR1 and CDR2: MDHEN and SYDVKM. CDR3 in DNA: TGTGCCAGCAGTTTCCTAGCGGGAGATGAGCAGTTCTTC. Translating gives CASSFLAGDEQFF.

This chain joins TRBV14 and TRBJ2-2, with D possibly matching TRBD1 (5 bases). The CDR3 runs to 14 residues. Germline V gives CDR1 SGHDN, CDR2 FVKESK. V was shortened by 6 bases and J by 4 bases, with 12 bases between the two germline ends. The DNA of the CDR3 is TGTGCCAGCAGACGCTCAGGGATCACCGGGGAGCTGTTTTTT. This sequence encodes CASRRSGITGELFF.